This TCR beta chain was documented in a study of CD8 T cells in ankylosing spondylitis. Whole-study results and caveats: Some motif variants had been reported before (in reactive arthritis synovial fluid and blood). Ankylosing spondylitis blood seemed to carry a telltale TCR beta motif made of several highly homologous variants.

As regards this clonotype: Its cognate antigen is unknown.

The CDR3 loop spans 17 amino acids. Germline loops: CDR1 SGHTA, CDR2 FQGNSA. Deletions cut 4 bases from V and 1 base from J, with 19 bases between. Preparation of TCR beta libraries was done by quantitative 5'-RACE with molecular barcodes. Via MiXCR, TCRdb re-called the 5' RACE reads, giving one row per CDR3 protein. The data show some 840,000 distinct CDR3 sequences, approximately 12% seen once. The rearrangement links TRBV7-2 to TRBJ1-2; D may be TRBD1 (5 bases). The sample was blood, either unsorted or a sorted T cell fraction (not recorded which). This receptor was identified in a male donor with ankylosing spondylitis. Written as DNA, the CDR3 is TGTGCCAGCAGCTGGGGTGTGGGGAGGGGCCTTAACTATGGCTACACCTTC. Translation gives CASSWGVGRGLNYGYTF. Based on the CDR3 plus reference TRBV7-2 and TRBJ1-2, the full variable domain is GAGVSQSPSNKVTEKGKDVELRCDPISGHTALYWYRQSLGQGLEFLIYFQGNSAPDKSGLPSDRFSAERTGGSVSTLTIQRTQQEDSAVYLCASSWGVGRGLNYGYTFGSGTRLTVV.